A single sample gave rise to the 23 T cell receptor beta chains below, sequenced in a study of brain T cells in children with intractable seizures. Profiled with immunoSEQ multiplex PCR; TCRdb holds only in-frame clones, not every one. The sample carries hundreds of thousands of clones, about 93% recorded once. Specified time point: blood from clinic visit 5 months post-surgery; TSC patient then seizure free. Specimen: peripheral blood, collected approximately 5 months after surgery. These receptors originate from a boy less than two years old with tuberous sclerosis and intractable seizures.

The count of this clone is one. The chain joins TRBV18 to TRBJ1-3; the D is unclear. V was clipped by 2 bases and J by 4 bases, with 12 bases between them. The CDR3 length is 15 residues. Germline V CDR1 and CDR2: KGHSH, LQKENI. This chain's CDR3 is CASSPSLFPGNTIYF. Here the CDR3 DNA reads TGTGCCAGCTCACCATCCCTTTTCCCGGGAAACACCATATATTTT.

This clone occurred once. The CDR3 bases are TGTGCCAGCAGTGAAAGGGGACTAGCGGGAGCGAACACCGGGGAGCTGTTTTTT. Its translation is CASSERGLAGANTGELFF. This rearrangement joins TRBV2 to TRBJ2-2; 14 bases match TRBD2. Losses at the gene ends were 2 bases for V and 0 bases for J; bases not matched to a gene: 2. This CDR3 contains 18 residues. Looked up from germline, CDR1 is SNHLY and CDR2 is FYNNEI.

The CDR3 coding sequence is TGCGCCAGCAGCCAAGATGAGAGATCTGGGTCCCACTATGGCTACACCTTC. Translating gives CASSQDERSGSHYGYTF. This sequence joins TRBV4-1 and TRBJ1-2; unclear D gene. The V end was cut by 0 bases, the J end by 3 bases, with 17 bases between. The CDR3 totals 17 residues. CDR1 and CDR2 (germline): MGHRA, YSYEKL.

The gene calls are TRBV29-1 and TRBJ1-2; 10 bases line up with TRBD1. J gave up 7 bases and V 6 bases, and 5 bases lay outside the gene matches. The CDR3 is 12 residues long. Germline loops: CDR1 SQVTM, CDR2 ANQGSEA. The CDR3 DNA sequence: TGCAGCGTGGGACAGGGGAGAGGTGGCTACACCTTC. This translates into CSVGQGRGGYTF.

The chain couples TRBV2 to TRBJ2-1, with 13 nucleotides matching TRBD2. CDR3 length: 17 amino acids. V gave up 6 bases and J gave up 7 bases; unmatched junction bases: 12. CDR1 and CDR2 (germline): SNHLY, FYNNEI. The CDR3 reads CASRAIAGTSGKNEQFF. The CDR3 DNA follows: TGTGCCAGCAGGGCAATAGCCGGGACTAGCGGGAAGAATGAGCAGTTCTTC.

The chain recombines TRBV5-1 with TRBJ2-2; no clear D gene. The germline V gene has CDR1 SGHRS and CDR2 YFSETQ. CDR3 length: 15 residues. Trimming cost V 1 base and J 0 bases, with 7 bases left between them. The CDR3 DNA sequence: TGCGCCAGCAGCTTGATTGGTACGAACACCGGGGAGCTGTTTTTT. Its protein product is CASSLIGTNTGELFF.

This clone occurred a few times. V usage is TRBV4-2 and J usage is TRBJ1-6; TRBD1 aligns across 7 bases. Germline CDR1 is LGHNA and CDR2 is YNFKEQ. This CDR3 is 20 amino acids long. V was clipped by 0 bases and J by 0 bases; unmatched bases: 11. In DNA, the CDR3 is TGTGCCAGCAGCCAAGATTACGTCGACAGGGCGAGCTCCTATAATTCACCCCTCCACTTT. Protein product: CASSQDYVDRASSYNSPLHF.

The chain joins TRBV19 to TRBJ1-1; TRBD1 matches at 7 bases. J lost 1 base, V lost 5 bases, and 7 bases had no gene match. CDR1 is LNHDA, CDR2 SQIVND, per germline (reference sequence). The CDR3 runs to 15 residues. The DNA of the CDR3 is TGTGCCAGTAGTGTAATAGACAGGGCGAACACTGAAGCTTTCTTT. Translating it yields CASSVIDRANTEAFF.

The chain carries TRBV6-5 and TRBJ2-1; 8 bases fit TRBD2. Trimming took 7 bases from V and 4 from J; bases not matched to a gene: 9. The germline V gene has CDR1 MNHEY and CDR2 SVGAGI. The CDR3 sequence is 15 residues long. The CDR3 DNA follows: TGTGCCAGCATTACCGGGACTAGTAGATACAATGAGCAGTTCTTC. Its translation is CASITGTSRYNEQFF.

This chain links TRBV11-2 with TRBJ1-1; D not resolved. Germline values: CDR1 SGHAT, CDR2 FQNNGV. V lost 5 bases, J lost 0 bases, and 13 bases lay in between. This CDR3 has 15 residues. The CDR3 sequence is CASSPRVLLNTEAFF. CDR3 coding DNA: TGTGCCAGCAGCCCTCGAGTCCTTTTGAACACTGAAGCTTTCTTT.

The chain has TRBV7-9 and TRBJ2-7; D uncertain. Trimming took 5 bases from V and 2 from J, leaving 13 bases between them. CDR3 length equals 14 residues. Per germline, CDR1 SEHNR and CDR2 FQNEAQ (reference sequence). The CDR3 DNA reads TGTGCCAGCAGCCCGGTTTTTTCGGCCTACGAGCAGTACTTC. Translated: CASSPVFSAYEQYF. Full variable domain (missing parts from reference TRBV7-9 and TRBJ2-7): DTGVSQNPRHKITKRGQNVTFRCDPISEHNRLYWYRQTLGQGPEFLTYFQNEAQLEKSRLLSDRFSAERPKGSFSTLEIQRTEQGDSAMYLCASSPVFSAYEQYFGPGTRLTVT.

The gene calls are TRBV30 and TRBJ1-2; D remains ambiguous. CDR3 length: 12 amino acids. Germline assignment: CDR1 GTSNPN and CDR2 SVGIG (reference sequence). The V end was cut by 0 bases, the J end by 2 bases, with 4 bases between. Written as DNA, the CDR3 is TGTGCCTGGAGTGTGGAGAACTATGGCTACACCTTC. This gives the protein CAWSVENYGYTF.

This clone was found once. The V call is TRBV24-1, the J call TRBJ2-7; 8 positions agree with TRBD1. With 5 bases clipped from V and 2 bases from J, the junction kept 7 bases outside the gene matches. CDR1 KGHDR and CDR2 SFDVKD come from the germline V gene. The CDR3 runs to 15 residues. Here the CDR3 reads CATSAPGQGAYEQYF. In nucleotides, the CDR3 is TGTGCCACCAGTGCCCCCGGACAGGGAGCCTACGAGCAGTACTTC.

This chain joins TRBV28 and TRBJ2-1; a possible D gene is TRBD2 (6 bases). Germline V gene sequence: CDR1 MDHEN, CDR2 SYDVKM. Trimming removed 3 bases at V and 10 bases at J, with 19 bases between. The length of the CDR3 is 15 residues. CDR3 coding DNA: TGTGCCAGCAGTTTCCTGACCCGGGACTTCAGCGAGCAGTTCTTC. Encoded protein: CASSFLTRDFSEQFF.

The chain employs TRBV11-2 and TRBJ2-3; 9 positions match TRBD2. Germline-derived CDR1 and CDR2 are SGHAT and FQNNGV. Trimming cost V 1 base and J 4 bases; bases outside gene matches: 6. The CDR3 covers 16 residues. CDR3 DNA sequence: TGTGCCAGCAGCTTAGGAGCGGGGGGCCCCCCAGATACGCAGTATTTT. It yields the protein CASSLGAGGPPDTQYF.

The chain couples TRBV19 to TRBJ2-7; D gene ambiguous. Germline CDR1 LNHDA, CDR2 SQIVND (reference sequence). V lost 2 bases, J lost 5 bases, and 13 bases lay in between. The CDR3 contains 14 residues. For the CDR3, the DNA is TGTGCCAGTAGTATAACCGACATTGGGAACGAGCAGTACTTC. Residues: CASSITDIGNEQYF.

Note on this clone: This same CDR3 is encoded by further DNA sequences in the sample. This chain joins TRBV9 and TRBJ2-3; 10 bases match TRBD2. The V and J ends lost 3 bases and 1 base, in that order; junction bases with no gene match: 2. This CDR3 contains 15 residues. Germline V lookup: CDR1 SGDLS, CDR2 YYNGEE. CDR3 sequence reads: CASSAGTSGTDTQYF. CDR3 nucleotide sequence: TGTGCCAGCAGCGCAGGGACTAGCGGCACAGATACGCAGTATTTT. The whole variable domain, remainder taken from reference TRBV9 and TRBJ2-3, is DSGVTQTPKHLITATGQRVTLRCSPRSGDLSVYWYQQSLDQGLQFLIQYYNGEERAKGNILERFSAQQFPDLHSELNLSSLELGDSALYFCASSAGTSGTDTQYFGPGTRLTVL.

This chain uses TRBV2 with TRBJ2-5; D is uncertain. Trimming cost V 4 bases and J 5 bases, with 14 bases left between them. Germline V gives CDR1 SNHLY, CDR2 FYNNEI. CDR3 size: 14 residues. The CDR3 region has the DNA TGTGCCAGCAGTGCAGCCCGGTCCGGGGAGACCCAGTACTTC. Its translation: CASSAARSGETQYF.

The table lists this clone with a count of one. The J gene is TRBJ2-5, the V gene TRBV11-3; 14 bases map to TRBD2. This CDR3 is 16 amino acids long. In germline, CDR1 is SGHNT, CDR2 YENEEA. Trimming at V came to 5 bases and at J to 1 base, leaving 3 bases not matched to a gene. CDR3 sequence: CASSLGLAGVQETQYF. CDR3 in DNA: TGTGCCAGCAGCCTGGGACTAGCGGGAGTCCAAGAGACCCAGTACTTC.

V is TRBV7-9 and J is TRBJ2-7; D possibly corresponds to TRBD1 (6 bases). The V gene's germline CDR1 is SEHNR and CDR2 FQNEAQ (reference sequence). CDR3 length equals 12 residues. Trimming pared 4 bases from V and 5 bases from J, leaving 9 bases between. The CDR3 DNA reads TGTGCCAGCAGCTCAAGACAGGACGAGCAGTACTTC. This sequence encodes CASSSRQDEQYF.

The chain has TRBV6-1 and TRBJ1-2, with 7 nucleotides matching TRBD1. Germline V CDR1 and CDR2: MNHNS, SASEGT. The CDR3 extends over 13 amino acids. Trimming removed 1 base from V and 13 bases from J; junction bases left unmatched: 9. As DNA, the CDR3 is TGTGCCAGCAGTGAAGACCCCCTACAGGGGAGCACCTTC. It codes for CASSEDPLQGSTF.

The V gene is TRBV2, the J gene TRBJ2-7; 7 nucleotides agree with TRBD1. The CDR3 is made up of 14 amino acids. Germline CDR1 is SNHLY and CDR2 is FYNNEI. V trimming: 6 bases; J trimming: 0 bases; junction bases outside the gene matches: 5. The CDR3 here is CASRGTVLSYEQYF. For the CDR3, the DNA is TGTGCCAGCAGGGGGACAGTCCTCTCCTACGAGCAGTACTTC.

The chain combines TRBV14 with TRBJ2-1, with D possibly called TRBD1 or TRBD2 (5 bases each). Germline values: CDR1 SGHDN, CDR2 FVKESK. This CDR3 is 15 amino acids long. Trimming pared 1 base from V and 4 bases from J, leaving 11 bases between. DNA of the CDR3: TGTGCCAGCAGCCAAGTCGGGGCCGTTTACAATGAGCAGTTCTTC. Its translation: CASSQVGAVYNEQFF.